These T cell receptor beta chains were read from a single sample in a study of OX40 agonist ivuxolimab in advanced cancers. The method was immunoSEQ multiplex PCR; TCRdb's version includes in-frame clones alone and lacks a portion of them. The sample lists tens of thousands of clones, around 80% seen once, with around 1.1% in the top ten. The source was CD4+ or CD8+ T cells sorted from blood, collected in a trial of the OX40 agonist ivuxolimab. These receptors were taken from an adult with an advanced solid tumor such as melanoma, head and neck, liver or kidney cancer. The CDR3 runs from the conserved cysteine through the conserved F or W. Each record gives: D gene, J gene, clone size, V gene, CDR3 DNA, CDR3 protein. The D gene is left open where the match is weak. Where a row states a size, it is once, few, many or the class of an expanded clone; other rows omit it.

D gene: TRBD2; J gene: TRBJ2-7; clone size: .; V gene: TRBV18; CDR3 DNA: TGTGCCAGCTCACCACCTGGGACTAGCGGGGGGGCTTACGAGCAGTACTTC; CDR3 protein: CASSPPGTSGGAYEQYF
D gene: .; J gene: TRBJ1-6; clone size: few; V gene: TRBV5-4; CDR3 DNA: TGTGCCAGCAGCTTTAGTAACGGCACAACCCTCCACTTT; CDR3 protein: CASSFSNGTTLHF
D gene: .; J gene: TRBJ2-1; clone size: .; V gene: TRBV5-4; CDR3 DNA: TGTGCCAGCAGCTCCCTCGGCCAGGGGTCCAGAAGTGAGCAGTTCTTC; CDR3 protein: CASSSLGQGSRSEQFF
D gene: .; J gene: TRBJ2-2; clone size: once; V gene: TRBV25-1; CDR3 DNA: TGTGCCAGCAGTACCCGGATGAACACCGGGGAGCTGTTTTTT; CDR3 protein: CASSTRMNTGELFF
D gene: .; J gene: TRBJ1-1; clone size: .; V gene: TRBV7-2; CDR3 DNA: TGTGCCAGCAGCCCGCTTGGGGCGGTGGAAAGCACTGAAGCTTTCTTT; CDR3 protein: CASSPLGAVESTEAFF
D gene: .; J gene: TRBJ1-1; clone size: .; V gene: TRBV9; CDR3 DNA: TGTGCCAGCAGCGTAGTCCCCGAAAACACTGAAGCTTTCTTT; CDR3 protein: CASSVVPENTEAFF
D gene: TRBD1; J gene: TRBJ1-1; clone size: .; V gene: TRBV18; CDR3 DNA: TGTGCCAGCTCACCATCCCGACAGGGAAAAATTTCTGAAGCTTTCTTT; CDR3 protein: CASSPSRQGKISEAFF
D gene: TRBD1; J gene: TRBJ2-1; clone size: .; V gene: TRBV5-1; CDR3 DNA: TGCGCCAGCAGCACGGGACAGGGGGCATACAATGAGCAGTTCTTC; CDR3 protein: CASSTGQGAYNEQFF
D gene: .; J gene: TRBJ1-6; clone size: .; V gene: TRBV10-2; CDR3 DNA: TGCGCCAGCAGTGAGATTGGCAGGGAGTTACATAATTCACCCCTCCACTTT; CDR3 protein: CASSEIGRELHNSPLHF
D gene: TRBD2; J gene: TRBJ2-5; clone size: .; V gene: TRBV5-6; CDR3 DNA: TGTGCCAGCAGCTCCGGCGGGAGGCCCCAAGAGACCCAGTACTTC; CDR3 protein: CASSSGGRPQETQYF
D gene: .; J gene: TRBJ1-2; clone size: .; V gene: TRBV28; CDR3 DNA: TGTGCCAGCAGTTTGGGGGTCAACCTAGGCTATGGCTACACCTTC; CDR3 protein: CASSLGVNLGYGYTF
D gene: TRBD1; J gene: TRBJ1-1; clone size: .; V gene: TRBV2; CDR3 DNA: TGTGCCAGCAGATCCGACAGGGTGGGGACTGAAGCTTTCTTT; CDR3 protein: CASRSDRVGTEAFF
D gene: .; J gene: TRBJ2-2; clone size: .; V gene: TRBV5-4; CDR3 DNA: TGCGCCAGCAGCCAGGGCGGACAGAGGAACACCGGGGAGCTGTTTTTT; CDR3 protein: CASSQGGQRNTGELFF
D gene: .; J gene: TRBJ1-6; clone size: .; V gene: TRBV6-5; CDR3 DNA: TGTGCCAGCAGGGTACAGGGCCCTAATAATTCACCCCTCCACTTT; CDR3 protein: CASRVQGPNNSPLHF
D gene: .; J gene: TRBJ2-1; clone size: .; V gene: TRBV2; CDR3 DNA: TGTGCCAGCAGTGCGGGCCTTAGCTCCTACAATGAGCAGTTCTTC; CDR3 protein: CASSAGLSSYNEQFF
D gene: .; J gene: TRBJ1-1; clone size: .; V gene: TRBV5-1; CDR3 DNA: TGCGCCAGCAGCTTGCCCCGCGGGGGGGCGATGAACACTGAAGCTTTCTTT; CDR3 protein: CASSLPRGGAMNTEAFF
D gene: .; J gene: TRBJ2-3; clone size: .; V gene: TRBV18; CDR3 DNA: TGTGCCAGCTCACCAGATTCAGATACGCAGTATTTT; CDR3 protein: CASSPDSDTQYF
D gene: .; J gene: TRBJ1-2; clone size: .; V gene: TRBV6-5; CDR3 DNA: TGTGCCAGCGGAGGGGGGCTGACAGTAAACTATGGCTACACCTTC; CDR3 protein: CASGGGLTVNYGYTF